The T cell receptor beta chain described here comes from a study of T-cell memory formation after mild COVID-19. Germline V gives CDR1 LGHDT, CDR2 YNNKEL (reference sequence). Trimming left V 1 base short and J 7 bases short, with 10 bases between. This CDR3 contains 13 residues. In its sample, this clonotype was seen once. TCRdb itself ran the 5' RACE reads through MiXCR, one entry per CDR3 protein. The table records roughly 130,000 distinct CDR3 sequences, approximately 15% of them present only once. Sequenced sample: PBMCs or a T cell subset sorted from them (not recorded which). The clonotype comes from a man younger than 30 who had mild COVID-19 (a few samples of this study predate the infection). Cell type and time point are not known. The chain recombines TRBV3-1 with TRBJ1-2; D is unresolved. Here the CDR3 reads CASSQGRASGYTF. CDR3 sequence (DNA): TGTGCCAGCAGCCAAGGCCGAGCCTCTGGCTACACCTTC.